This T cell receptor beta chain was observed in a study of T cells in Graves' hyperthyroidism and ophthalmopathy. General observations from the study: The model anticipated ophthalmopathy a median about 7.1 months pre-onset.

Before ophthalmopathy appeared, progressors gave blood at initial hyperthyroidism diagnosis. With respect to this clonotype: Its specificity is unknown.

The germline V gene has CDR1 SGHNT and CDR2 YYREEE (reference sequence). Trimming took off 4 bases at V and 1 base at J, with 8 bases between the two ends. This CDR3 contains 14 residues. Researchers amplified the TCR beta CDR3 regions from RNA transcripts. When the TCR CDR3 underwent first-round RT-PCR, the HTBI primer set was used. TCRdb itself ran the multiplex PCR reads through MiXCR, one entry per CDR3 protein. The sample lists hundreds of thousands of distinct CDR3 sequences, roughly a sixth occurring once. The J gene is TRBJ2-2, the V gene TRBV5-4, with D hard to call. This receptor was taken from a woman aged 45-59 years with Graves' hyperthyroidism that later progressed to Graves' ophthalmopathy. Source material: blood. In nucleotides, the CDR3 is TGTGCCAGCAGCGCCACAGTGAACACCGGGGAGCTGTTTTTT. Its protein product is CASSATVNTGELFF.